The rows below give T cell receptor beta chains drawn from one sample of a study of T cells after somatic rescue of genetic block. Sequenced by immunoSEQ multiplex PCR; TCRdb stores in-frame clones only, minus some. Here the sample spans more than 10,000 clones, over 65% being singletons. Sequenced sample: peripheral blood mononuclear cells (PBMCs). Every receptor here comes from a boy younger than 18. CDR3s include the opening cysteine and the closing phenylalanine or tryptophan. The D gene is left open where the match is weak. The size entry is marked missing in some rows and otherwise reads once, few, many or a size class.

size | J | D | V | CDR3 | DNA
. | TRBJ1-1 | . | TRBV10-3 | CAIKDKLMNTEAFF | TGTGCCATCAAGGACAAGCTTATGAACACTGAAGCTTTCTTT
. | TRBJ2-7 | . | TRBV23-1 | CASSQSTSPYEQYF | TGCGCCAGCAGTCAATCAACCAGTCCCTACGAGCAGTACTTC
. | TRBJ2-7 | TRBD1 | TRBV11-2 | CASSPRGQGAKQYF | TGTGCCAGCAGCCCTAGGGGACAGGGGGCGAAGCAGTACTTC
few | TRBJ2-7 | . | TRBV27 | CASSFRLLPSVGYEQYF | TGTGCCAGCAGTTTCCGTCTCCTCCCCTCGGTGGGTTACGAGCAGTACTTC
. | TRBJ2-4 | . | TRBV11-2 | CASSSTGRVYF | TGTGCCAGCAGTTCAACAGGTCGCGTGTACTTC
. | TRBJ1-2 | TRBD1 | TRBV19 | CASRARQGSSYGYTF | TGTGCCAGTAGAGCGAGACAGGGCTCGTCGTACGGCTACACCTTC
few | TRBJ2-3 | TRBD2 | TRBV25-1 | CGEGADTQYF | TGTGGGGAGGGCGCAGATACGCAGTATTTT
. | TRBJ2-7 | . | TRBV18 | CASSPVTVSYEQYF | TGTGCCAGCTCACCGGTTACAGTTTCCTACGAGCAGTACTTC
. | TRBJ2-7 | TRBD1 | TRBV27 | CASSLVGDRGYEQYF | TGTGCCAGCAGTTTGGTGGGGGACAGGGGTTACGAGCAGTACTTC
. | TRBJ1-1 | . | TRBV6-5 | CASKDPHPEAFF | TGTGCCAGCAAGGACCCCCATCCTGAAGCTTTCTTT
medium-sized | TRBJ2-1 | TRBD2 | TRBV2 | CASRRTSGDYNEQFF | TGTGCCAGCAGACGGACTAGCGGCGACTACAATGAGCAGTTCTTC
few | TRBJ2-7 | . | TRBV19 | CASSIEAGEAYEQYF | TGTGCCAGTAGTATAGAGGCAGGGGAGGCCTACGAGCAGTACTTC
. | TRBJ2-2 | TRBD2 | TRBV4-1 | CASSRGLAGNTGELFF | TGCGCCAGCAGCCGCGGACTAGCGGGAAACACCGGGGAGCTGTTTTTT
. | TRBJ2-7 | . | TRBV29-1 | CSVNVIEDREGVPRFSYEQYF | TGCAGCGTCAACGTCATTGAGGACAGGGAGGGAGTTCCCAGGTTTTCCTACGAGCAGTACTTC
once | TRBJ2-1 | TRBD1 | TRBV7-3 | CASSSPYGTGGSYTYNEQFF | TGTGCCAGCAGCTCCCCCTATGGGACAGGGGGCAGTTATACCTACAATGAGCAGTTCTTC
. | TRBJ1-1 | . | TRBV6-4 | CASSANPHGGDTEAFF | TGTGCCAGCAGTGCCAACCCCCATGGAGGAGACACTGAAGCTTTCTTT
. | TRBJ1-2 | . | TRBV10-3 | CAISEQEPSGYTF | TGTGCCATCAGTGAACAGGAACCCTCTGGCTACACCTTC
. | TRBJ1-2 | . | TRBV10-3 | CAISEQRPELTKGYTF | TGTGCCATCAGTGAGCAGAGACCGGAACTAACTAAGGGCTACACCTTC
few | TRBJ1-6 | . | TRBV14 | CASSQFNGGSPLHF | TGTGCCAGCAGCCAATTTAACGGGGGCTCACCCCTCCACTTT
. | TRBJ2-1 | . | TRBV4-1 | CASSRGTGQSSYNEQFF | TGCGCCAGCAGCCGAGGAACGGGGCAGAGCTCCTACAATGAGCAGTTCTTC
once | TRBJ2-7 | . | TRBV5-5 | CASLVWLGRDEQYF | TGTGCCAGCCTCGTCTGGCTCGGGCGCGACGAGCAGTACTTC
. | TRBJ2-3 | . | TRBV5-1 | CASSSDSTDTQYF | TGCGCCAGCAGCTCCGACAGCACAGATACGCAGTATTTT
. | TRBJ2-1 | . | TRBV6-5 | CASSYSFPPTYNEQFF | TGTGCCAGCAGTTACTCTTTCCCCCCTACCTACAATGAGCAGTTCTTC
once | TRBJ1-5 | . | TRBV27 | CASGSGLAVNQPQHF | TGTGCCAGCGGGTCGGGCCTAGCAGTAAATCAGCCCCAGCATTTT
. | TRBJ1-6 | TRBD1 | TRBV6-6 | CASSPSTGVNSPLHF | TGTGCCAGCAGTCCCTCGACAGGGGTAAATTCACCCCTCCACTTT
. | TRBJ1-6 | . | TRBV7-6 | CASSLGYWGNSPLHF | TGTGCCAGCAGCTTGGGATATTGGGGTAATTCACCCCTCCACTTT
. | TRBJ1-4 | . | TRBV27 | CASSLSRATNEKLFF | TGTGCCAGCAGTTTATCCAGAGCAACTAATGAAAAACTGTTTTTT
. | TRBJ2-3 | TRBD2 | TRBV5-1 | CASSLVLAAATDTQYF | TGCGCCAGCAGCTTGGTACTAGCGGCAGCCACAGATACGCAGTATTTT
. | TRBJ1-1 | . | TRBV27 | CASSLWGTAEAFF | TGTGCCAGCAGTTTATGGGGGACGGCTGAAGCTTTCTTT
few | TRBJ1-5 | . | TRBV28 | CASEIGGAITQPQHF | TGTGCCAGCGAGATCGGAGGAGCCATAACTCAGCCCCAGCATTTT
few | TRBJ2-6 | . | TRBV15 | CATSWPQEGANVLTF | TGTGCCACCAGCTGGCCCCAGGAAGGGGCCAACGTCCTGACTTTC
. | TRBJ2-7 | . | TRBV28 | CASSSPGHPYEQYF | TGTGCCAGCAGTTCCCCGGGACACCCCTACGAGCAGTACTTC
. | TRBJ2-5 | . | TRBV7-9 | CASSLRGRALEQYF | TGTGCCAGCAGCTTACGGGGCAGGGCGCTGGAACAGTACTTC
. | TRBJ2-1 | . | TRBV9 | CASSVVGSKHNEQFF | TGTGCCAGCAGCGTAGTCGGGAGTAAGCACAATGAGCAGTTCTTC
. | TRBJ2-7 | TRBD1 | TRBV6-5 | CASSTTGGSSYEQYF | TGTGCCAGCAGCACGACAGGGGGGAGCTCCTACGAGCAGTACTTC
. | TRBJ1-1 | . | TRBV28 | CATRKRVTNTEAFF | TGTGCCACACGCAAGAGGGTCACGAACACTGAAGCTTTCTTT
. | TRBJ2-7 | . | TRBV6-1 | CASSRDLVSYEQYF | TGTGCCAGCAGCCGGGACTTGGTCTCCTACGAGCAGTACTTC
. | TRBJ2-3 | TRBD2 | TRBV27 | CASSLGLAWADTQYF | TGTGCCAGCAGTTTAGGACTAGCTTGGGCAGATACGCAGTATTTT
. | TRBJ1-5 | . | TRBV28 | CASSLGRDYQPQHF | TGTGCCAGCAGTTTGGGCAGGGATTATCAGCCCCAGCATTTT
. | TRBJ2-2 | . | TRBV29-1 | CSVVPGTLNTGELFF | TGCAGCGTTGTACCTGGGACACTGAACACCGGGGAGCTGTTTTTT
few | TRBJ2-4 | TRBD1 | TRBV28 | CASSSDRVNIQYF | TGTGCCAGCAGTTCGGACAGGGTGAACATTCAGTACTTC
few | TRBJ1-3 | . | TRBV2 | CASSGTFWGNTIYF | TGTGCCAGCAGCGGGACTTTTTGGGGAAACACCATATATTTT
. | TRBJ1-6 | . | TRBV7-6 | CASRNLNSPLHF | TGCGCCAGCAGGAACCTGAATTCACCCCTCCACTTT
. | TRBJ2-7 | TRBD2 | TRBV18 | CASSLTGGGVENEQYF | TGTGCCAGCTCACTGACCGGGGGGGGCGTGGAAAACGAGCAGTACTTC
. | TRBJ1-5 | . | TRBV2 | CASSVRDSNQPQHF | TGTGCCAGCAGTGTCAGGGATAGCAATCAGCCCCAGCATTTT
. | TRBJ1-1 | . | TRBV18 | CASSPMGTEAFF | TGTGCCAGCTCACCAATGGGCACTGAAGCTTTCTTT
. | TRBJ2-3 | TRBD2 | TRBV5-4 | CASSLSLWTSGSTDTQYF | TGTGCCAGCAGCTTGAGCCTTTGGACTAGCGGGAGCACAGATACGCAGTATTTT
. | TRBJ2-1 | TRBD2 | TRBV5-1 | CASSNGLAGWGEQFF | TGCGCCAGCAGCAACGGACTAGCGGGATGGGGTGAGCAGTTCTTC
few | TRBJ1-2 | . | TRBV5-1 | CASSSGEGTAWGLANYGYTF | TGCGCCAGCAGCTCCGGCGAAGGGACGGCTTGGGGACTGGCTAACTATGGCTACACCTTC
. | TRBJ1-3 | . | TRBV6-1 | CASSEIGEAGNTIYF | TGTGCCAGCAGTGAAATAGGGGAGGCTGGAAACACCATATATTTT
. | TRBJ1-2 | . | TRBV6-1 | CASRAGSSYGYTF | TGTGCCAGCAGGGCAGGGTCTTCCTATGGCTACACCTTC
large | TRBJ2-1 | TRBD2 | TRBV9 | CASSVEGTSGGPIEQFF | TGTGCCAGCAGCGTAGAGGGGACTAGCGGGGGGCCCATTGAGCAGTTCTTC
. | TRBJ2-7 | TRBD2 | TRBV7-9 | CASSRGTSGRYEQYF | TGTGCCAGCAGCCGCGGGACTAGCGGGAGGTACGAGCAGTACTTC
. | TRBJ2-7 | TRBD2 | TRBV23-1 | CASSQCQTSYYEQYF | TGCGCCAGCAGTCAATGCCAGACTAGCTACTACGAGCAGTACTTC